Below are 16 T cell receptor beta chains sequenced from a single sample in a study of blood T cells in healthy people across ages (dated by TCRdb to between 2014 and 2017). Library construction relied on 5' RACE. The sequencer listed for this sample is Illumina HiSeq 2500. The second PCR ran for about 6 to 11 cycles and used a J-beta primer mix along with a sample-barcoded 5' primer. TCRdb ran its own pipeline on the public reads, namely fastp trimming at Q25 and MiXCR clone calling, and kept in-frame beta chains. For every CDR3 protein sequence, its rows merge into one entry that carries the most common genes and DNA. Counted in this sample were more than 1,400,000 distinct CDR3 sequences; 42% of them appeared once. Roughly 7.9% of the sample lies in the top ten. Sample: blood. The receptors come from a woman aged 18-29 years in good health.

The rearrangement joins TRBV9 to TRBJ2-1, with no clear D. The V end lost 0 bases, the J end lost 9 bases, and 7 bases lay between the germline ends. Germline V lookup: CDR1 SGDLS, CDR2 YYNGEE. The CDR3 length is 12 residues. This CDR3 reads CASSVGSSEQFF. The DNA of the CDR3 is TGTGCCAGCAGCGTAGGGTCCAGTGAGCAGTTCTTC.

This clonotype has more than one count but fewer than ten. The V and J genes are TRBV24-1 and TRBJ2-5, with 10 positions matching TRBD2. CDR3 size: 15 residues. V lost 9 bases, J lost 5 bases, and 11 bases stayed unmatched. The germline V gene has CDR1 KGHDR and CDR2 SFDVKD. In DNA form, the CDR3 reads TGTGCCACCTCTAAGGGAGCGGGAGGGTCGGAGACCCAGTACTTC. Protein: CATSKGAGGSETQYF.

This clonotype was seen more than once but under ten times. The V gene is TRBV21-1, the J gene TRBJ2-4; whether TRBD2, the table's D call, matches the DNA was not checked. The J call may be in error: the DNA end matches TRBJ2-7 better. TRBV21-1 constitutes a pseudogene. This CDR3 contains 19 residues. The CDR3 DNA sequence: TGTGCCAGCGGCTTTGGGGGCGCGCTAGCGGAGAGGGACTCCTACGAGCAGTACTTC. It translates to CASGFGGALAERDSYEQYF.

There are a few counts of this clonotype. The chain is built from TRBV12-3 or TRBV12-4 and TRBJ1-1; no clear D. This CDR3 has 14 residues. Trimming took 2 bases from V and 1 from J, leaving 8 bases between them. The CDR3 loop reads CASSLSGRNTEAFF. The CDR3 coding sequence is TGTGCCAGCAGTTTAAGTGGGAGGAACACTGAAGCTTTCTTT.

This clonotype has just a few counts. This chain joins TRBV5-1 and TRBJ2-1; possible D gene TRBD2, 5 bases. This CDR3 contains 16 residues. Trimming left V 0 bases short and J 8 bases short, with 18 bases between. The germline V gene encodes CDR1 SGHRS and CDR2 YFSETQ. CDR3 sequence: CASSLVFGGGKDEQFF. CDR3 nucleotides: TGCGCCAGCAGCTTGGTCTTCGGAGGCGGTAAAGATGAGCAGTTCTTC.

CDR3 DNA: TGTGCCAGCAGTCCACCGACAGGGCTGAACACTGAAGCTTTCTTT. It specifies CASSPPTGLNTEAFF. The rearrangement joins TRBV6-5 to TRBJ1-1, with 7 bases matching TRBD1. The V gene end was trimmed by 5 bases and the J gene end by 0 bases; junction bases not matched to a gene: 6. This CDR3 has 15 residues. Germline CDR1 MNHEY, CDR2 SVGAGI.

This clonotype was found a few times. The chain employs TRBV20-1 and TRBJ2-3, with D possibly matching TRBD2 (6 bases). Germline V lookup: CDR1 DFQATT, CDR2 SNEGSKA (reference sequence). The CDR3 runs to 15 residues. V lost 6 bases and J lost 4, with 20 bases in between. Here the CDR3 reads CSANLLAGVPDTQYF. The CDR3 nucleotides read TGCAGTGCCAATTTACTAGCTGGGGTCCCAGATACGCAGTATTTT.

In DNA, the CDR3 is TGTGCCAGCAGCTTAGTTACGGGGTTGGACGAGCAGTACTTC. Its protein is CASSLVTGLDEQYF. The chain carries TRBV7-2 and TRBJ2-5, with D perhaps matching TRBD2 (5 bases). The J call is doubtful: the DNA matches TRBJ2-7 better. The CDR3 is 14 residues long. CDR1 SGHTA and CDR2 FQGNSA come from the germline V gene.

This clonotype appeared many times. This chain uses TRBV28 with TRBJ2-5, with no clear D. The V gene lost 6 bases and the J gene lost 5 bases, with 13 bases spanning the gap. The germline gives CDR1 MDHEN, CDR2 SYDVKM. This CDR3 spans 13 amino acids. The CDR3 DNA is TGTGCCAGCAGCACCCTTGGACGGGAGACCCAGTACTTC. Translation gives CASSTLGRETQYF.

J is TRBJ2-7 and V is TRBV7-2, with 8 bases lining up with TRBD2. Germline loops: CDR1 SGHTA, CDR2 FQGNSA. J gave up 0 bases and V 0 bases, and 7 bases lay outside the gene matches. CDR3 length equals 17 residues. For the CDR3, the DNA is TGTGCCAGCAGCTTAGCTCCCTCGCTAGCGGGCTCCTACGAGCAGTACTTC. This sequence encodes CASSLAPSLAGSYEQYF.

A few counts support this clonotype. The chain links TRBV5-1 to TRBJ2-3; a weak D match, TRBD2 (6 bases). The CDR3 totals 11 residues. The germline V and J ends were trimmed by 5 bases and 9 bases, with 10 bases remaining between them. In germline, CDR1 is SGHRS, CDR2 YFSETQ. CDR3 residues: CASRDRGTQYF. CDR3 in DNA: TGCGCCAGCAGAGATCGGGGGACGCAGTATTTT. Using reference TRBV5-1 and TRBJ2-3 for the parts outside the CDR3, the full variable domain is KAGVTQTPRYLIKTRGQQVTLSCSPISGHRSVSWYQQTPGQGLQFLFEYFSETQRNKGNFPGRFSGRQFSNSRSEMNVSTLELGDSALYLCASRDRGTQYFGPGTRLTVL.

The chain employs TRBV20-1 and TRBJ2-2; TRBD1 matches 9 bases. The CDR3 sequence is 16 residues long. CDR1 DFQATT and CDR2 SNEGSKA come from the germline V gene (reference sequence). Losses at the gene ends were 6 bases for V and 0 bases for J; bases not matched to a gene: 8. This CDR3 reads CSARPGQGANTGELFF. As DNA, the CDR3 is TGCAGTGCCCGCCCGGGACAGGGCGCGAACACCGGGGAGCTGTTTTTT.

The chain recombines TRBV29-1 with TRBJ2-7; 7 positions agree with TRBD2. The CDR3 totals 14 residues. With 7 bases clipped from V and 7 bases from J, the junction kept 16 bases outside the gene matches. Germline CDR1 reads SQVTM; CDR2 reads ANQGSEA. CDR3 in amino acids: CSALGSGNGNEQYF. The CDR3 region has the DNA TGCAGCGCCTTAGGGAGCGGGAATGGCAATGAGCAGTACTTC.

The gene calls are TRBV4-1 and TRBJ2-7; D gene ambiguous. CDR3 length: 13 residues. CDR1 MGHRA and CDR2 YSYEKL come from the germline V gene. The V end was cut by 4 bases, the J end by 6 bases, with 13 bases between. CDR3 amino acids: CASSPSPNGEQYF. CDR3 DNA: TGCGCCAGCAGCCCCTCCCCGAATGGCGAGCAGTACTTC.

This clonotype was counted only a few times. The rearrangement links TRBV25-1 to TRBJ2-3, with D perhaps TRBD1 (5 bases). CDR3 size: 17 residues. Germline assignment: CDR1 MGHDK and CDR2 SYGVNS. V lost 3 bases and J 0 bases, leaving 16 bases between the germline ends. Here the CDR3 reads CASSDPLTGPSTDTQYF. CDR3 nucleotide sequence: TGTGCCAGCAGTGACCCCCTAACAGGACCTAGCACAGATACGCAGTATTTT.

The genes are TRBV27 and TRBJ2-5, with D tentatively TRBD2 (7 bases). V gave up 2 bases and J gave up 5 bases, with 12 bases separating them. The CDR3 covers 14 residues. The germline V gene encodes CDR1 MNHEY and CDR2 SMNVEV (reference sequence). In DNA, the CDR3 is TGTGCCAGCAGTTTAAGGGGGGGCCTTGAGACCCAGTACTTC. The encoded protein is CASSLRGGLETQYF.